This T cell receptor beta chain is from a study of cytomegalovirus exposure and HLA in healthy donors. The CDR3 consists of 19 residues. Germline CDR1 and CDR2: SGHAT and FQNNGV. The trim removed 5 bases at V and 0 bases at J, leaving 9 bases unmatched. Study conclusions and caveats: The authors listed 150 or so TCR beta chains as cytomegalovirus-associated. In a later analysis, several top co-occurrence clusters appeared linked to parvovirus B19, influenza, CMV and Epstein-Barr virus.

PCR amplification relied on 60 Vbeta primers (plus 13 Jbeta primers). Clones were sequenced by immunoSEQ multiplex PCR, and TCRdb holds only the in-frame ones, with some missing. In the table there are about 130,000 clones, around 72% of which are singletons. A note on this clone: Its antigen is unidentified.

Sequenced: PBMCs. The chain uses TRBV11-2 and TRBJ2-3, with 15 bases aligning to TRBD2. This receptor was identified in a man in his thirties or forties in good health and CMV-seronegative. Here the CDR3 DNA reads TGTGCCAGCAGCGAGGGACTAGCGGGGGGCCAGCCTAGCACAGATACGCAGTATTTT. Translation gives CASSEGLAGGQPSTDTQYF. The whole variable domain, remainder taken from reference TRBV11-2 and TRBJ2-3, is EAGVAQSPRYKIIEKRQSVAFWCNPISGHATLYWYQQILGQGPKLLIQFQNNGVVDDSQLPKDRFSAERLKGVDSTLKIQPAKLEDSAVYLCASSEGLAGGQPSTDTQYFGPGTRLTVL.